This T cell receptor beta chain was observed in a study of T cells in Graves' hyperthyroidism and ophthalmopathy. Study background: Upon initial diagnosis and before any treatment, peripheral blood was collected.

The CDR3 totals 15 residues. Germline values: CDR1 SGHDN, CDR2 FVKESK. V lost 5 bases and J lost 2, with 16 bases in between. Using RNA transcripts as the source, TCR beta CDR3 regions were amplified. Carried out on the TCR CDR3, a first-round RT-PCR used the HTBI primer set. TCRdb ran MiXCR on the multiplex PCR reads and lists one entry per CDR3 protein. Of nearly 750,000 distinct CDR3 sequences in the sample, 35% are singletons; the top ten hold roughly 30%. Based on clinical symptoms, serum thyroxine and TRAb, thyroid ultrasound and orbital computed tomography, diagnoses were reached. Fresh 10 ml peripheral blood yielded PBMCs.

The sequencing sample was made of blood. The TCR originated in a woman aged 40 to 49 with Graves' hyperthyroidism. V is TRBV14 and J is TRBJ2-7; perhaps TRBD1 as D (6 bases). CDR3 bases: TGTGCCAGCAGCATATTGGGGGCAGGCACCTACGAGCAGTACTTC. It is translated as CASSILGAGTYEQYF.